This entry is about one T cell receptor beta chain. This record comes from a study of T cell clusters in autoimmune cytopenias. The CDR3 extends over 12 amino acids. CDR1 and CDR2 from the germline V gene are DFQATT and SNEGSKA (reference sequence). Each sample's input was approximately 0.25 ug genomic DNA, roughly 38,000 genome equivalents. One tube held mixed TRB-A and TRB-B primer pools for touch-down PCR. TCRdb re-called the multiplex PCR reads and shows each CDR3 protein once, DNA omitted. This table holds about 1,200 distinct CDR3 sequences. The chain is built from TRBV20-1 and TRBJ1-2. The TCR comes from a human donor with an autoimmune cytopenia or autoimmune hepatitis (not recorded which). Sequencing was performed on peripheral blood. CDR3 sequence reads: CSATDLNYGYTF.